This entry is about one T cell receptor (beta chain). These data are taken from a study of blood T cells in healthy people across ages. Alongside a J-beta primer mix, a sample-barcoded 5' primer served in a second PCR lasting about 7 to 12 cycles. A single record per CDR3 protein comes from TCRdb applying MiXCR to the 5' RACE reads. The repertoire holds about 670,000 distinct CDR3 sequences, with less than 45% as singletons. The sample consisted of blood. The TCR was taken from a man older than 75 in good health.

DNA for the CDR3: TGTGCCTGGAGAATCTCGCCCTATGGCTACACCTTC. Its translation is CAWRISPYGYTF. The gene calls are TRBV30 and TRBJ1-2; no clear D. Trimming pared 3 bases from V and 4 bases from J, leaving 9 bases between. This CDR3 comprises 12 residues. Germline lookup yields CDR1 GTSNPN and CDR2 SVGIG (reference sequence).